The clone carrying this TCR beta chain was counted a single time. This record belongs to a study of shared clonotypes between healthy human individuals. Study as a whole: CD4 naive and memory got three plates each, CD8 naive two, CD8 memory one.

Profiled with immunoSEQ multiplex PCR; TCRdb holds only in-frame clones, not every one. This sample has more than 850,000 clones, with roughly 74% found just once. The V and J ends lost 4 bases and 7 bases, in that order; junction bases with no gene match: 10. CDR1 and CDR2 from the germline V gene are SNHLY and FYNNEI. This CDR3 contains 15 residues. A CD45RA+ naive subset and a CD45RA-negative memory subset were split from CD4+ cells. This clonotype was sampled from a young man in good health. Some clones in this sample may be carry-over from other donors' samples. V is TRBV2 and J is TRBJ2-1; 7 bases are shared with TRBD2. Sequencing used memory CD4+ T cells from PBMCs. Subset in this sample: CD45RA-negative fraction. CDR3 in amino acids: CASSVASGSKNEQFF. For the CDR3, the DNA is TGTGCCAGCAGTGTTGCTAGCGGAAGTAAGAATGAGCAGTTCTTC. Together with reference TRBV2 and TRBJ2-1, the CDR3 gives the full variable domain: EPEVTQTPSHQVTQMGQEVILRCVPISNHLYFYWYRQILGQKVEFLVSFYNNEISEKSEIFDDQFSVERPDGSNFTLKIRSTKLEDSAMYFCASSVASGSKNEQFFGPGTRLTVL.